This T cell receptor (beta chain) is from a study of identical twins. General observations from the study: Twin pairs' shared out-of-frame alpha sequences were enriched in low generation probability. Beta clonotypes that were abundant in cord blood contained fewer insertions, a pattern absent from memory repertoires. Within monozygotic twins, out-of-frame TCR alpha sharing was underestimated by the models.

Via MiXCR, TCRdb re-called the 5' RACE reads, giving one row per CDR3 protein. This table holds 450,000 or so distinct CDR3 sequences, roughly an eighth found once. With 2 bases removed from V and 3 bases from J, the gap between germline ends came to 9 bases. The CDR3 is made up of 14 amino acids. Per germline, CDR1 SEHNR and CDR2 FQNEAQ (reference sequence). Remarks on this clonotype: Its antigen is undetermined.

This sample also belongs to another study, concerning yellow fever vaccine responses in identical twins.

The sample was CD4+ T cells sorted from blood. The chain couples TRBV7-9 to TRBJ2-3; D uncertain. The clonotype was recovered from a woman aged 18-29 years in good health. The CDR3 loop is CASSLPGRTDTQYF. Written as DNA, the CDR3 is TGTGCCAGCAGCTTACCCGGAAGAACAGATACGCAGTATTTT.